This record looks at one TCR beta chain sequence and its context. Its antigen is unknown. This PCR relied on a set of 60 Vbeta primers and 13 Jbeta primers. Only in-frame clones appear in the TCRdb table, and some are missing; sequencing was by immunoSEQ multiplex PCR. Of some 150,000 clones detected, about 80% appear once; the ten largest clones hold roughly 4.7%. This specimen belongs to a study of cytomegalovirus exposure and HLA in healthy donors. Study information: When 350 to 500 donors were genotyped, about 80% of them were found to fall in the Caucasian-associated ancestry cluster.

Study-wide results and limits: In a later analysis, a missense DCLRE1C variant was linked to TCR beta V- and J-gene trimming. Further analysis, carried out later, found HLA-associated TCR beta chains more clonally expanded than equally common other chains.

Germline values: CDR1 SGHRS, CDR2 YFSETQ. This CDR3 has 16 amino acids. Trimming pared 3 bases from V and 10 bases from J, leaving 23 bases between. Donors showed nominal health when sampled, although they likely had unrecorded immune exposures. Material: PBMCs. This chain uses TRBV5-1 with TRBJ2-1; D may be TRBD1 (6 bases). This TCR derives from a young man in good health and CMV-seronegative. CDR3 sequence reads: CASSSSADRSPREQFF. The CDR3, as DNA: TGCGCCAGCAGCTCGTCAGCCGACAGGTCTCCGCGGGAGCAGTTCTTC.